This TCR beta chain was observed in a study of blood T cells in healthy people across ages. This clonotype was seen a few times. Together with a sample-barcoded 5' primer, a J-beta primer mix was included in a second PCR lasting roughly 6 to 12 cycles. TCRdb recomputed calls from the 5' RACE reads with MiXCR, one row per CDR3 protein. The data show approximately 850,000 distinct CDR3 sequences, 44% seen once. This CDR3 is 14 amino acids long. Germline assignment: CDR1 SGHTA and CDR2 FQGNSA. V shed 6 bases and J shed 0 bases, with 6 bases lying between them. The sequenced sample consisted of blood. This TCR derives from a man in his 60s in good health. This chain joins TRBV7-2 and TRBJ2-6; D ambiguous. CDR3 region: CASRPHSGANVLTF. CDR3 in DNA: TGTGCCAGCAGGCCCCACTCTGGGGCCAACGTCCTGACTTTC.